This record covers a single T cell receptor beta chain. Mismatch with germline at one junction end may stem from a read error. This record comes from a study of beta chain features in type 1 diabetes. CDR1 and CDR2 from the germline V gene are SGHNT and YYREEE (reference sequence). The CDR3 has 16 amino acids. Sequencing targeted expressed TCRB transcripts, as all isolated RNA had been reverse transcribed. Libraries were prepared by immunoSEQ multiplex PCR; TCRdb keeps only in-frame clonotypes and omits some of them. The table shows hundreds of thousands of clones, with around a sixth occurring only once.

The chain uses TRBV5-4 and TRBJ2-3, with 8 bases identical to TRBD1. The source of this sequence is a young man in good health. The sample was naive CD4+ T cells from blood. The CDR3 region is CASSPRTGTGTDTQYF. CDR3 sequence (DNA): TGCGCCAGCAGCCCCCGGACAGGGACGGGCACAGATACGCAGTATTTT.